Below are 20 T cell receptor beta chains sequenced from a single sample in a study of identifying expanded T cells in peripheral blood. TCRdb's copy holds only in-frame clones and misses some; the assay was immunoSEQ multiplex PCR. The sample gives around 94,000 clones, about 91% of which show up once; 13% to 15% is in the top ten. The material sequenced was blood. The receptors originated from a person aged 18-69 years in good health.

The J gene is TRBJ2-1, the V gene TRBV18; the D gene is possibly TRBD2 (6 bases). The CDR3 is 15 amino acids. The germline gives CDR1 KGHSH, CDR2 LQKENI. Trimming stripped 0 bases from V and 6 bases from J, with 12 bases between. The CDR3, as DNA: TGTGCCAGCTCACCACCTCACCGAGCGGGCAATGAGCAGTTCTTC. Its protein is CASSPPHRAGNEQFF.

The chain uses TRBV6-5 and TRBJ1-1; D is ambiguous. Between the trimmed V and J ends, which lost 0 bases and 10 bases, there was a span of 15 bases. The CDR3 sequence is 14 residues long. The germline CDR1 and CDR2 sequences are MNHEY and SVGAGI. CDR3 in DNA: TGTGCCAGCAGTTACTCGTCGGGCCACCTAGTAGCTTTCTTT. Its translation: CASSYSSGHLVAFF.

The DNA for the CDR3 is TGTGCCAGCAGCGTAGGGGTGGGGGGCAATCAGCCCCAGCATTTT. It codes for CASSVGVGGNQPQHF. The chain links TRBV9 to TRBJ1-5, with D possibly TRBD1 on 5 matching bases. V was clipped by 0 bases and J by 2 bases, with 9 bases between them. Germline CDR1 SGDLS, CDR2 YYNGEE. The CDR3 is 15 amino acids. Filled out from reference TRBV9 and TRBJ1-5, the complete variable domain reads DSGVTQTPKHLITATGQRVTLRCSPRSGDLSVYWYQQSLDQGLQFLIQYYNGEERAKGNILERFSAQQFPDLHSELNLSSLELGDSALYFCASSVGVGGNQPQHFGDGTRLSIL.

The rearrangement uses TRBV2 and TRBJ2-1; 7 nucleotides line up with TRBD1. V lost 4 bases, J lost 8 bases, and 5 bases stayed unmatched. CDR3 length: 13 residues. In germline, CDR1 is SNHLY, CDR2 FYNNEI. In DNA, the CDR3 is TGTGCCAGCAGTGGTAACAGGGGCTATGAGCAGTTCTTC. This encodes CASSGNRGYEQFF.

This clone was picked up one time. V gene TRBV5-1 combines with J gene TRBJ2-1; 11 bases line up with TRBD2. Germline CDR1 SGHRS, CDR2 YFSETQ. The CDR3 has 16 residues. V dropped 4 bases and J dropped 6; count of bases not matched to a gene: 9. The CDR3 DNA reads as TGCGCCAGCAGCCTCCCACTAGCGGGAGTTGCCAATGAGCAGTTCTTC. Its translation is CASSLPLAGVANEQFF.

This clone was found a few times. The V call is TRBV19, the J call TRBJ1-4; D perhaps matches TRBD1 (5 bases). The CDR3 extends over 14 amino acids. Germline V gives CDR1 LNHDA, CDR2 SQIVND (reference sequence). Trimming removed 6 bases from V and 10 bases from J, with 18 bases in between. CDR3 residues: CASSPAGSGRKLFF. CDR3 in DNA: TGTGCCAGTAGCCCAGCAGGGTCGGGTCGAAAACTGTTTTTT. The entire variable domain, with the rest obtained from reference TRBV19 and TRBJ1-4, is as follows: DGGITQSPKYLFRKEGQNVTLSCEQNLNHDAMYWYRQDPGQGLRLIYYSQIVNDFQKGDIAEGYSVSREKKESFPLTVTSAQKNPTAFYLCASSPAGSGRKLFFGSGTQLSVL.

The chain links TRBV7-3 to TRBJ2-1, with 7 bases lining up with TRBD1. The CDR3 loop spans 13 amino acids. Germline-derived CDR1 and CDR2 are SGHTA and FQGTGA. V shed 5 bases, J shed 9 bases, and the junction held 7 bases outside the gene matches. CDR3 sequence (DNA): TGTGCCAGCAGCACTCCGACAGGGAGTGAGCAGTTCTTC. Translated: CASSTPTGSEQFF.

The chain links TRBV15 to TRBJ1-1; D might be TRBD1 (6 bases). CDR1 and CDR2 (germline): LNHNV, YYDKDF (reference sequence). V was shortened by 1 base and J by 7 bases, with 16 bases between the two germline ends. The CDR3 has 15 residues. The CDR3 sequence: CATSRAVRGAYEAFF. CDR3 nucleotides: TGTGCCACCAGCAGAGCGGTACGGGGGGCGTATGAAGCTTTCTTT.

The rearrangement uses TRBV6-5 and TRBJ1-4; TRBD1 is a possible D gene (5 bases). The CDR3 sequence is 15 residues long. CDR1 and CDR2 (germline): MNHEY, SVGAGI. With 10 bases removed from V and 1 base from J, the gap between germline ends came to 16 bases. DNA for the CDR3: TGTGCCACCCGGGGGGACGGACGAACTAATGAAAAACTGTTTTTT. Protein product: CATRGDGRTNEKLFF.

The CDR3 bases are TGTGCCAGCTTGCCACAGGGGGGTGAAAAACTGTTTTTT. Amino acids: CASLPQGGEKLFF. The rearrangement joins TRBV6-5 to TRBJ1-4; TRBD1 agrees at 8 bases. This CDR3 region has 13 residues. V lost 8 bases and J lost 7; bases outside the gene matches: 6. Germline CDR1 reads MNHEY; CDR2 reads SVGAGI.

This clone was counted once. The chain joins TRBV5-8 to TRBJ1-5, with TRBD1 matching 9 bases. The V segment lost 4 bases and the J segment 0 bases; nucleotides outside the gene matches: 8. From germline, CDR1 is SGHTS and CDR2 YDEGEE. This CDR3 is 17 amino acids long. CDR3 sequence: CASSRDRAVYSNQPQHF. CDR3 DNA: TGTGCCAGCAGCCGGGACAGGGCGGTATATAGCAATCAGCCCCAGCATTTT.

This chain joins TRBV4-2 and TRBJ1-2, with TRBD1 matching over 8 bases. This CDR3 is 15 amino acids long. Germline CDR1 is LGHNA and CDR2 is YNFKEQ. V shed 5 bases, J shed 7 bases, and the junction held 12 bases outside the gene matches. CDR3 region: CASSDRGQEVFGYTF. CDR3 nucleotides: TGTGCCAGCAGCGACCGGGGACAGGAAGTTTTTGGCTACACCTTC.

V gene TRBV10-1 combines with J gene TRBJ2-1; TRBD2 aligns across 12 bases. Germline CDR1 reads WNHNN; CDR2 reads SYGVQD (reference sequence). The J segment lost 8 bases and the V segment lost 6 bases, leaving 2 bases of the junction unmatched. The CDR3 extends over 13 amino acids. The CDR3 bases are TGCGCCAGCAGGACTAGCGGGAGTGATGAGCAGTTCTTC. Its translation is CASRTSGSDEQFF.

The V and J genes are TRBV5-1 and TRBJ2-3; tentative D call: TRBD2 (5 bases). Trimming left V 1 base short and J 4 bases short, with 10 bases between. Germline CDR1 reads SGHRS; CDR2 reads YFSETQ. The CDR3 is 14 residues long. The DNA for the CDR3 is TGCGCCAGCAGCTTGAGCCCTAGCCCAGATACGCAGTATTTT. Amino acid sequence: CASSLSPSPDTQYF.

CDR3 in DNA: TGTGCCAGCGGAGCCAACCAAGAGACCCAGTACTTC. Its protein product is CASGANQETQYF. The V call is TRBV2, the J call TRBJ2-5; D is undetermined. V lost 8 bases to trimming and J lost 0 bases, with 7 bases between them. The V gene's germline CDR1 is SNHLY and CDR2 FYNNEI. This CDR3 has 12 amino acids.

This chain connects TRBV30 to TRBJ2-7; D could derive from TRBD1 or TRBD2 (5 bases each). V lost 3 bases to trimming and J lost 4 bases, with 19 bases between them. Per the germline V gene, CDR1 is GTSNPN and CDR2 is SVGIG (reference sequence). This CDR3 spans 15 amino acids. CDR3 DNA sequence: TGTGCCTGGAGCAAGACAGTAGCGAACGATTACGAGCAGTACTTC. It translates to CAWSKTVANDYEQYF. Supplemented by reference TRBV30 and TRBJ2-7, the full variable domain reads SQTIHQWPATLVQPVGSPLSLECTVEGTSNPNLYWYRQAAGRGLQLLFYSVGIGQISSEVPQNLSASRPQDRQFILSSKKLLLSDSGFYLCAWSKTVANDYEQYFGPGTRLTVT.

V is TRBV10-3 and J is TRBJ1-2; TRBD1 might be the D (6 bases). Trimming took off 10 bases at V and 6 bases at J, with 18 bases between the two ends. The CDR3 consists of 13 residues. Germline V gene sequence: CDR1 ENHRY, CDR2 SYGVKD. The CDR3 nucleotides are TGTGCCACCGAATCCGGGACATTCGATGGCTACACCTTC. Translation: CATESGTFDGYTF.

CDR3 in DNA: TGTGCCAGCAGCCTCACTAGCTACAATGAGCAGTTCTTC. Its protein is CASSLTSYNEQFF. The chain is built from TRBV5-6 and TRBJ2-1, with a possible D match to TRBD2 (5 bases). This CDR3 contains 13 residues. Per the germline V gene, CDR1 is SGHDT and CDR2 is YYEEEE. Trimming pared 4 bases from V and 3 bases from J, leaving 8 bases between.

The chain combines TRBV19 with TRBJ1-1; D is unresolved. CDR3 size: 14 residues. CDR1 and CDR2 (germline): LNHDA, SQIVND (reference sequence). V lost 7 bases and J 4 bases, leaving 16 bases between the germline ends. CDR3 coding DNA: TGTGCCAGTACTGCGGACTTCTCCGGCACTGAAGCTTTCTTT. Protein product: CASTADFSGTEAFF.

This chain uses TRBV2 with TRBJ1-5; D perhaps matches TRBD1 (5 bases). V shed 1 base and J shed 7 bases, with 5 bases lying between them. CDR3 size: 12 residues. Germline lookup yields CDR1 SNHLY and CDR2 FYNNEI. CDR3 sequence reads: CASSEGGQPQHF. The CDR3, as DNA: TGTGCCAGCAGTGAAGGGGGGCAGCCCCAGCATTTT.